The 27 T cell receptor beta chains in this list originate from one sample, sequenced in a study of Ad26.COV2.S vaccination and SARS-CoV-2 variants. Treatment given: some 20 received Ad26.COV2.S at low or high dose, single or two shots; 5 received placebo; per-sample allocation not given. After the first vaccine or placebo injection, samples were drawn on day 63. Generated by immunoSEQ multiplex PCR, the TCRdb table keeps only in-frame clones and is missing some. The sample shows more than 300,000 clones, just under 85% of them seen only once. The sequencing used peripheral blood, collected in a trial of Ad26.COV2.S vaccine versus placebo. All receptors derive from a person between 18 and 65 years old who received the Ad26.COV2.S COVID-19 vaccine or a placebo.

V gene TRBV5-1 combines with J gene TRBJ1-2; D is unresolved. CDR1 is SGHRS, CDR2 YFSETQ, per germline. CDR3 size: 13 residues. Trimming removed 0 bases at V and 3 bases at J, with 6 bases between. The CDR3 region has the DNA TGCGCCAGCAGCTTGGGGCAGGACTATGGCTACACCTTC. Translating gives CASSLGQDYGYTF.

The chain has TRBV14 and TRBJ2-2; unclear D gene. The CDR3 contains 13 residues. Trimming took off 4 bases at V and 4 bases at J, with 7 bases between the two ends. Germline lookup yields CDR1 SGHDN and CDR2 FVKESK. The CDR3 here is CASSLDRTGELFF. CDR3 sequence (DNA): TGTGCCAGCAGCCTCGACCGCACCGGGGAGCTGTTTTTT.

This rearrangement joins TRBV19 to TRBJ1-2; D is undetermined. With 2 bases removed from V and 0 bases from J, the gap between germline ends came to 13 bases. Per the germline V gene, CDR1 is LNHDA and CDR2 is SQIVND (reference sequence). CDR3 length: 16 residues. CDR3 DNA sequence: TGTGCCAGTAGTATATATCGACCGCAATCTAACTATGGCTACACCTTC. It is translated as CASSIYRPQSNYGYTF.

This chain joins TRBV18 and TRBJ2-7; D may be TRBD1 (5 bases). V lost 2 bases, J lost 0 bases, and 14 bases lay in between. Looked up from germline, CDR1 is KGHSH and CDR2 is LQKENI. The CDR3 extends over 16 amino acids. The CDR3 sequence: CASSPTKQVFSYEQYF. Written as DNA, the CDR3 is TGTGCCAGCTCACCAACAAAACAGGTATTCTCCTACGAGCAGTACTTC.

V and J are TRBV11-2 and TRBJ1-2; no clear D. Germline V gene lookup returns CDR1 SGHAT and CDR2 FQNNGV. V was clipped by 1 base and J by 5 bases, with 8 bases between them. The CDR3 is made up of 13 amino acids. The CDR3 reads CASSLGAVYGYTF. CDR3 sequence (DNA): TGTGCCAGCAGCTTAGGGGCAGTTTATGGCTACACCTTC.

The chain is built from TRBV19 and TRBJ2-7; D may correspond to TRBD1 or TRBD2 (5 bases each). Trimming removed 4 bases at V and 6 bases at J, with 16 bases between. The CDR3 runs 14 residues. Germline CDR1 reads LNHDA; CDR2 reads SQIVND (reference sequence). CDR3 nucleotides: TGTGCCAGTAGTACCTCAGGGACCTTCGGCGAGCAGTACTTC. Translated, it gives CASSTSGTFGEQYF.

This clone was counted only a few times. V gene TRBV5-1 combines with J gene TRBJ1-1; D is unresolved. Trimming left V 4 bases short and J 1 base short, with 11 bases between. The germline gives CDR1 SGHRS, CDR2 YFSETQ. There are 14 residues in the CDR3. Here the CDR3 reads CASSPGSANTEAFF. Written as DNA, the CDR3 is TGCGCCAGCAGCCCCGGGAGCGCGAACACTGAAGCTTTCTTT.

The CDR3 reads CASSQGSSPLHF. The CDR3 nucleotides are TGCGCCAGCAGCCAAGGCTCCTCACCCCTCCACTTT. J is TRBJ1-6 and V is TRBV4-1; D not certain. V was pared by 1 base and J by 10 bases, with 5 bases between. This CDR3 has 12 amino acids. Germline V CDR1 and CDR2: MGHRA, YSYEKL.

V and J are TRBV11-3 and TRBJ2-7, with D uncertain. The germline V gene encodes CDR1 SGHNT and CDR2 YENEEA. This CDR3 comprises 13 residues. The ends were cut back, 3 bases at V and 3 bases at J, with 9 bases in the middle. The CDR3 reads CASSFNRLYEQYF. In DNA form, the CDR3 reads TGTGCCAGCAGCTTCAACCGTCTCTACGAGCAGTACTTC.

The V and J genes are TRBV7-9 and TRBJ1-1; perhaps TRBD1 as D (6 bases). Germline V gives CDR1 SEHNR, CDR2 FQNEAQ (reference sequence). The germline V and J ends were trimmed by 5 bases and 4 bases, with 14 bases remaining between them. The CDR3 is 14 amino acids. The CDR3 here is CASSPQGSGTEAFF. As DNA, the CDR3 is TGTGCCAGCAGCCCACAGGGTTCAGGCACTGAAGCTTTCTTT.

This clone was detected only a few times. J is TRBJ2-7 and V is TRBV2; D perhaps matches TRBD1 (6 bases). CDR3 length: 15 amino acids. CDR1 is SNHLY and CDR2 is FYNNEI in the germline V gene. Trimming removed 3 bases from V and 2 bases from J, with 14 bases in between. Here the CDR3 reads CASSDSGTPPYEQYF. Here the CDR3 DNA reads TGTGCCAGCAGTGATTCCGGGACACCTCCCTACGAGCAGTACTTC.

The gene calls are TRBV7-6 and TRBJ1-2, with D hard to call. Germline V gene sequence: CDR1 SGHVS, CDR2 FNYEAQ. Trimming shortened V by 1 base and J by 4 bases, and 7 bases separated the two germline ends. CDR3 size: 13 residues. The CDR3, as DNA: TGTGCCAGCAGCTTAGGAGGTTTCTATGGCTACACCTTC. Encoded protein: CASSLGGFYGYTF.

The chain links TRBV18 to TRBJ1-1; D may be TRBD1 (5 bases). The CDR3 extends over 14 amino acids. V was trimmed by 2 bases and J by 6 bases, leaving 13 bases between them. Germline CDR1 KGHSH, CDR2 LQKENI. CDR3: CASSPDLGVAEAFF. The CDR3 nucleotides are TGTGCCAGCTCACCAGACCTGGGGGTGGCTGAAGCTTTCTTT.

The V gene is TRBV18, the J gene TRBJ1-5; D perhaps matches TRBD1 (6 bases). Between the trimmed V and J ends, which lost 6 bases and 2 bases, there was a span of 11 bases. This CDR3 is built from 14 residues. Germline-derived CDR1 and CDR2 are KGHSH and LQKENI. The CDR3 protein is CASSGGPGNQPQHF. The CDR3 DNA reads TGTGCCAGCTCGGGGGGGCCAGGCAATCAGCCCCAGCATTTT.

The genes are TRBV9 and TRBJ2-2; D unclear. The germline V and J ends were trimmed by 0 bases and 8 bases, with 2 bases remaining between them. CDR1 is SGDLS and CDR2 is YYNGEE in the germline V gene. The CDR3 has 11 amino acids. The CDR3 sequence: CASSVDGELFF. The DNA of the CDR3 is TGTGCCAGCAGCGTAGATGGGGAGCTGTTTTTT.

The V gene is TRBV28, the J gene TRBJ1-6, with D hard to call. V was shortened by 5 bases and J by 2 bases, with 13 bases between the two germline ends. Germline V gene sequence: CDR1 MDHEN, CDR2 SYDVKM. The CDR3 has 16 residues. As DNA, the CDR3 is TGTGCCAGCAGTCCACCTCACGGGGCCTATAATTCACCCCTCCACTTT. It yields the protein CASSPPHGAYNSPLHF.

This chain uses TRBV29-1 with TRBJ1-4; 8 bases line up with TRBD1. This CDR3 has 15 amino acids. J was trimmed by 8 bases and V by 6 bases; bases with no gene match: 14. The germline CDR1 and CDR2 sequences are SQVTM and ANQGSEA. The CDR3 sequence: CSVWDRKTEGEKLFF. DNA of the CDR3: TGCAGCGTATGGGACAGGAAAACAGAGGGGGAAAAACTGTTTTTT. Full variable domain (remainder filled in from reference TRBV29-1 and TRBJ1-4): SAVISQKPSRDICQRGTSLTIQCQVDSQVTMMFWYRQQPGQSLTLIATANQGSEATYESGFVIDKFPISRPNLTFSTLTVSNMSPEDSSIYLCSVWDRKTEGEKLFFGSGTQLSVL.

The chain has TRBV6-5 and TRBJ2-5; the match to TRBD2 covers 7 bases. The CDR3 consists of 13 residues. Looked up from germline, CDR1 is MNHEY and CDR2 is SVGAGI. The V and J ends lost 9 bases and 4 bases, in that order; junction bases with no gene match: 8. CDR3 nucleotide sequence: TGTGCCAGTAAAGTGGGACTAACAGAGACCCAGTACTTC. Translation: CASKVGLTETQYF.

The chain couples TRBV15 to TRBJ2-1; no definite D call. Trimming took 7 bases from V and 5 from J, leaving 15 bases between them. Germline CDR1 is LNHNV and CDR2 is YYDKDF (reference sequence). This CDR3 has 14 residues. CDR3 DNA: TGTGCCACCACCCCAATGGGCAGTAACAATGAGCAGTTCTTC. This translates into CATTPMGSNNEQFF.

The chain carries TRBV3-1 (or the pseudogene TRBV3-2) and TRBJ2-6; D possibly uses TRBD1 or TRBD2 (7 bases each). Germline V lookup: CDR1 LGHDT, CDR2 YNNKEL (reference sequence). The V gene lost 4 bases and the J gene lost 2 bases, with 9 bases spanning the gap. This CDR3 has 15 amino acids. DNA of the CDR3: TGTGCCAGCAGCCCAGGGGGGGCTGGGGCCAACGTCCTGACTTTC. It encodes CASSPGGAGANVLTF.

V is TRBV5-1 and J is TRBJ2-7, with 7 nucleotides matching TRBD2. The V gene's germline CDR1 is SGHRS and CDR2 YFSETQ. V trimming: 0 bases; J trimming: 2 bases; junction bases outside the gene matches: 5. There are 15 residues in the CDR3. CDR3 in DNA: TGCGCCAGCAGCTTGGAACCGGGACTACCCTACGAGCAGTACTTC. Amino acid sequence: CASSLEPGLPYEQYF. The full variable domain, rest sourced from reference TRBV5-1 and TRBJ2-7, is KAGVTQTPRYLIKTRGQQVTLSCSPISGHRSVSWYQQTPGQGLQFLFEYFSETQRNKGNFPGRFSGRQFSNSRSEMNVSTLELGDSALYLCASSLEPGLPYEQYFGPGTRLTVT.

This clone showed up many times. This chain joins TRBV15 and TRBJ2-3, with 10 bases identical to TRBD1. This CDR3 contains 14 residues. The V gene's germline CDR1 is LNHNV and CDR2 YYDKDF (reference sequence). J gave up 5 bases and V 3 bases, and 2 bases lay outside the gene matches. As DNA, the CDR3 is TGTGCCACCAGCAGGACAGGGGGCCAAGATACGCAGTATTTT. Translation: CATSRTGGQDTQYF.

The chain recombines TRBV9 with TRBJ2-5; TRBD2 is a possible D gene (5 bases). Trimming removed 0 bases at V and 4 bases at J, with 13 bases between. Germline CDR1 is SGDLS and CDR2 is YYNGEE. The CDR3 length is 15 residues. The CDR3 loop reads CASSVAMGEGETQYF. The CDR3 region has the DNA TGTGCCAGCAGCGTAGCTATGGGTGAGGGAGAGACCCAGTACTTC.

J is TRBJ1-1 and V is TRBV3-1 (or the pseudogene TRBV3-2), with D unclear. V was trimmed by 3 bases and J by 11 bases, leaving 16 bases between them. The CDR3 totals 13 residues. Germline loops: CDR1 LGHDT, CDR2 YNNKEL (reference sequence). CDR3 in DNA: TGTGCCAGCAGCCACGGAAGCTTGGGAGGGGCTTTCTTT. Its protein is CASSHGSLGGAFF.

The chain carries TRBV27 and TRBJ2-2, with 7 bases lining up with TRBD1. With V trimmed by 5 bases and J by 6 bases, 9 bases remained unmatched. CDR3 length: 15 residues. Per the germline V gene, CDR1 is MNHEY and CDR2 is SMNVEV (reference sequence). The CDR3 bases are TGTGCCAGCAGTCGAGAGACAGGGATCTCCGGGGAGCTGTTTTTT. It yields the protein CASSRETGISGELFF.

The genes are TRBV28 and TRBJ1-5, with D hard to call. The CDR3 length is 14 residues. With 6 bases removed from V and 3 bases from J, the gap between germline ends came to 12 bases. Germline V CDR1 and CDR2: MDHEN, SYDVKM. CDR3 region: CASRGGQFNQPQHF. The CDR3 DNA reads TGTGCCAGCAGGGGAGGGCAGTTCAATCAGCCCCAGCATTTT. Based on the CDR3 plus reference TRBV28 and TRBJ1-5, the full variable domain is DVKVTQSSRYLVKRTGEKVFLECVQDMDHENMFWYRQDPGLGLRLIYFSYDVKMKEKGDIPEGYSVSREKKERFSLILESASTNQTSMYLCASRGGQFNQPQHFGDGTRLSIL.

V and J are TRBV13 and TRBJ2-3; 9 bases align to TRBD2. V was pared by 5 bases and J by 3 bases, with 3 bases of the junction left unmatched. Germline CDR1 is PRHDT and CDR2 is FYEKMQ (reference sequence). The CDR3 runs 14 residues. CDR3 region: CASSRRGGTDTQYF. In nucleotides, the CDR3 is TGTGCCAGCAGCCGGCGGGGGGGGACAGATACGCAGTATTTT.